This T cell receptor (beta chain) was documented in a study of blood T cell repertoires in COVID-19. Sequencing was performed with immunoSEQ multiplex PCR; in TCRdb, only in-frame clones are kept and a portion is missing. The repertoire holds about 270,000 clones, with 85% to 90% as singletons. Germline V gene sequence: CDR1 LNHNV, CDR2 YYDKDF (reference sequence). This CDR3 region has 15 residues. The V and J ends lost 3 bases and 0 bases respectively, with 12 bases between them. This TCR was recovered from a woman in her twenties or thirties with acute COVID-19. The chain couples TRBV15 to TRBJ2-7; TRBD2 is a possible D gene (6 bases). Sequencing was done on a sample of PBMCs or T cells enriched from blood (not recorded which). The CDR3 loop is CATSSSPGVSYEQYF. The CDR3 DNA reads TGTGCCACCAGCAGCTCCCCGGGAGTCTCCTACGAGCAGTACTTC.